Detailed here is one T cell receptor (beta chain). The source of the sample is a study of T cells in Graves' hyperthyroidism and ophthalmopathy. Authors of the study amplified TCR beta CDR3 regions from RNA transcripts. First-round RT-PCR of the TCR CDR3 relied on the HTBI primer set. TCRdb independently ran MiXCR on the multiplex PCR reads; one entry per CDR3 protein. Of 550,000 to 800,000 distinct CDR3 sequences in the sample, roughly 17% are singletons; the top ten hold around 15%. The CDR3 sequence is 14 residues long. V was trimmed by 4 bases and J by 4 bases, leaving 13 bases between them. The V gene's germline CDR1 is KGHSH and CDR2 LQKENI. Researchers barred patients who had uncontrolled infection, other autoimmune disease, pregnancy or lactation.

This clonotype was obtained from a middle-aged man with Graves' hyperthyroidism. This chain connects TRBV18 to TRBJ1-1; perhaps TRBD1 as D (6 bases). Sequenced material: blood. CDR3 sequence reads: CASSLNRALTEAFF. CDR3 bases: TGTGCCAGCTCACTAAACAGGGCTCTCACTGAAGCTTTCTTT.